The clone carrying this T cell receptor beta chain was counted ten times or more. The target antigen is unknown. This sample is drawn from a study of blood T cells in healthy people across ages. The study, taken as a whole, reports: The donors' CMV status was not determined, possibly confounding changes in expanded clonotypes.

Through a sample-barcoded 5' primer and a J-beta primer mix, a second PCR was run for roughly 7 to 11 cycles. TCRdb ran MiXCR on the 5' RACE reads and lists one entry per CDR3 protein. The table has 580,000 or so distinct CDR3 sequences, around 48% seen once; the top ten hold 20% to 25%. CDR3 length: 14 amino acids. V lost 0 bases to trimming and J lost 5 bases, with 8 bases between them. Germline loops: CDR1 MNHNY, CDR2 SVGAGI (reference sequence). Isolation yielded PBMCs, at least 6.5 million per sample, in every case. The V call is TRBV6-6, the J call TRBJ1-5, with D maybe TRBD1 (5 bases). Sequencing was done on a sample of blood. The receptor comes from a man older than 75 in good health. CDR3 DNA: TGTGCCAGCAGTTACTCGGGGGAGGATCAGCCCCAGCATTTT. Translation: CASSYSGEDQPQHF.